This T cell receptor (beta chain) appears in the sequencing data of a study of vaccination effects on CD4 cells after COVID-19. Study-wide findings and caveats: Healthy vaccine recipients' vaccine-induced clones were almost all SARS-CoV-2 mono-reactive.

Subsequent to 10 days of culture, CD4+ T cells were isolated. Each participant was given two doses of one vaccine (BNT162b2 or mRNA-1273). Clones were sequenced by immunoSEQ multiplex PCR, and TCRdb holds only the in-frame ones, with some missing. The repertoire holds around 66,000 clones, around 69% seen once, with around 2.4% in the top ten. The count of this clone is one. Its antigen is unidentified. CDR3 length: 17 residues. Germline assignment: CDR1 MDHEN and CDR2 SYDVKM. V shed 4 bases and J shed 4 bases, with 22 bases lying between them. The receptor comes from a human donor who received a COVID-19 vaccine. This specimen consisted of CD4+ T cells from PBMCs cultured without peptide, obtained after COVID-19 vaccination. The rearrangement joins TRBV28 to TRBJ1-2, with D tentatively TRBD1 (6 bases). Here the CDR3 reads CASSSTAVGRGFYGYTF. The CDR3 nucleotides are TGTGCCAGCAGTTCCACCGCGGTAGGCAGGGGATTCTATGGCTACACCTTC.